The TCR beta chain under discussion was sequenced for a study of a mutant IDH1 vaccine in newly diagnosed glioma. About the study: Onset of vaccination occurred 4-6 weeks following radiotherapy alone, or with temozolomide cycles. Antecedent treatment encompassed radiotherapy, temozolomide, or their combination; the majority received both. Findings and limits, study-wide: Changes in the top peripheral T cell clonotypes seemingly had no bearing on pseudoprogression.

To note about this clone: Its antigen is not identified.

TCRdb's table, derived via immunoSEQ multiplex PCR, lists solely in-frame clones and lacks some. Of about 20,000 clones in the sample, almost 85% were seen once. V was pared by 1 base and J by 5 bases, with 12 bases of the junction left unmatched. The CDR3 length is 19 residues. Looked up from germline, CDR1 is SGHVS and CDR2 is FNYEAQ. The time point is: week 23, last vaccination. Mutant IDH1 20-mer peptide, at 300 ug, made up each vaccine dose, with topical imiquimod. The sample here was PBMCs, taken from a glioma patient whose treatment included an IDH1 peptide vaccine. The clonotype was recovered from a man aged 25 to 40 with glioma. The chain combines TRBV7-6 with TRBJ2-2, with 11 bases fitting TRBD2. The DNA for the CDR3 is TGTGCCAGCAGCTTAGAGGCAACTAGCGGGAGCGTGGGGACCGGGGAGCTGTTTTTT. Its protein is CASSLEATSGSVGTGELFF.